This entry concerns a single T cell receptor (beta chain). The antigen this receptor binds is unknown. Base-call qualities are not available, and no considerably larger clone is one nucleotide away. Library method: the immunoSEQ multiplex PCR assay. For most patients, genomic DNA was subjected to high-throughput TCR-beta CDR3 sequencing by Adaptive Biotechnologies. On the study's bioinformatics: Adaptive's ImmunoSEQ software was the source of the TCR sequencing data for 15 to 20 patients, while a few other patients were processed with MiXCR and VDJtools. Because the origin of CDR3 nucleotide sequences shared between donor and recipient could not be assigned, those sequences were removed. To be classed as alloreactive, a clone needed at least 2-fold expansion over unstimulated cells and a minimum CFSE-low frequency of 0.002% (template counts) or 0.001% (read counts). A clone was considered mappable if detected in the sequenced pre-transplant spleen, lymph node, or MLR CFSE-low populations of the donor or recipient. Cumulative frequency of alloreactive clones was calculated as a percentage of all sequences weighted by copy number. In TCRdb, the immuneACCESS table is reduced to in-frame sequences with V and J assigned. These tables do not hold every clone; where another copy was compared, an unresolved V gene accounts for under half, and the others remain unexplained. The V and J calls and clone size come from that table; D and trimming were worked out from the DNA. The sample table shows about 40,000 clones, and around 90% are seen once. The ten largest account for 2% to 2.5% of the sample.

The data originate from a study of graft-versus-host responses after intestinal transplantation (dated by TCRdb to about 2021). Study-wide context: Recipients received multivisceral, liver-intestinal, or isolated intestinal transplants. A peak of at least 4% donor T cells among recipient peripheral blood mononuclear cells was the definition used for donor T cell macrochimerism. Alloreactive clones were identified by sequencing pre-transplant mixed lymphocyte reaction products and comparing them with unstimulated pre-transplant donor and recipient T cells. All recipients received anti-thymocyte globulin induction followed by maintenance tacrolimus and steroids for around three years. Rather than going through the commercial service, samples from a few later patients were sequenced in-house on an Illumina MiSeq and processed with MiXCR. A cohort of some 24 intestinal transplant recipients, including one retransplant, was enrolled, and 3 patients lacking pretransplant specimens were excluded. After intestinal transplantation, graft-versus-host and host-versus-graft alloreactive T cell clones were followed in the graft, circulation and bone marrow using bulk TCR-beta CDR3 sequencing. General study outcomes and caveats: GvH clones were detected in recipient bone marrow, and some appeared earlier in ileal mucosa or blood, consistent with an intestinal mucosal origin. The conclusions were limited by the relatively low number and heterogeneity of the intestinal transplant patients. Early after transplant, peak levels of circulating GvH clones were found to be associated with declines in HvG clones. In patients with donor T cell macrochimerism, the allografts had high GvH to HvG T cell clonal ratios.

In the first month after transplant, blood samples were collected up to 4 times, and after that at least monthly when available. Inclusive of the bounding cysteine and phenylalanine, the CDR3 is 15 residues long. Here the CDR3 DNA is all that survives: 45 bases in frame from base 1. Based on the germline V gene, the CDR1 and CDR2 sequences are LGHNT and FRNRAP. Germline trimming amounts to 2 bases on V and 5 bases on J, with 7 as the count of junction bases outside the gene matches. The sequencing used PBMCs, collected around 43 weeks after intestinal transplant. This receptor was obtained from a human patient who received an intestinal transplant, so some T cells may come from the graft donor. The rearranged segments are TRBV12-5 and TRBJ1-1, with 8 middle bases fitting TRBD1. CDR3 protein: CASGLTGGQYTEAFF. Read as DNA, the sequence is TGTGCTAGTGGTTTGACAGGGGGTCAGTATACTGAAGCTTTCTTT.